This TCR beta chain was recovered during a study of human T cells and chemical hapten exposure. Study-level information: Patch tests delivered 0.01% DPC to the upper back and were evaluated at 6 days. Alopecia areata, totalis or universalis affected patients who were mostly female. Study results and limitations: The formation of large CDR3 similarity clusters by expanded TCRs significantly exceeded that of controls.

Notes on this clonotype: Its specificity is unknown.

MiXCR was run by TCRdb on the RACE reads, yielding one entry per CDR3 protein. The sample holds some 94,000 distinct CDR3 sequences, around 11% seen once. Time point noted: patch test 1, 2 weeks after DPC sensitization. Treatment denoted: therapeutic diphenylcyclopropenone sensitization with weekly scalp DPC. Trimming shortened V by 2 bases and J by 6 bases, and 21 bases separated the two germline ends. The CDR3 consists of 17 residues. This chain links TRBV12-3 or TRBV12-4 with TRBJ2-3; weak D call: TRBD1 (6 bases). The specimen was whole blood, collected in connection with sensitization to the hapten diphenylcyclopropenone (DPC). The source is a woman in her forties with alopecia areata. Some clones in this sample may be carry-over from other donors' samples. The CDR3 bases are TGTGCCAGCAGTTTAACTTCCTGGACAGAGATGCTGGATACGCAGTATTTT. Protein sequence: CASSLTSWTEMLDTQYF.